Listed below are T cell receptor beta chains from one sample, sequenced in a study of T cell changes during pregnancy in multiple sclerosis. Method: immunoSEQ multiplex PCR; TCRdb's copy keeps in-frame clones and lacks some. The table lists tens of thousands of clones, about 92% of them singletons. The sample was peripheral blood, taken in the second trimester of pregnancy. The receptors were sampled from a female donor in good health, enrolled as a control in a pregnancy study. The CDR3 runs from the conserved cysteine through the conserved F or W. The order of the fields is J gene, V gene, clone size, D gene, CDR3 DNA, CDR3 protein. D genes are given only for firm matches. Clone sizes are given selectively: once, few, many, or a class where the clone is expanded.

TRBJ2-3	TRBV19	NA	TRBD1	TGTGCCAGTAGACAGGGGGCCCTAGGCATCACAGATACGCAGTATTTT	CASRQGALGITDTQYF
TRBJ2-5	TRBV11-2	NA	TRBD1	TGTGCCAGCAAGTGGACAGGGGGGGAGACCCAGTACTTC	CASKWTGGETQYF
TRBJ1-4	TRBV2	NA	TRBD1	TGTGCCAGCAGGCCCGGGACAGGGTCTGAAAAACTGTTTTTT	CASRPGTGSEKLFF
TRBJ2-2	TRBV25-1	once	TRBD2	TGTGCCAGCAGTGAACTAACCGGGACTAGCGGGAGAGCCGGGGAGCTGTTTTTT	CASSELTGTSGRAGELFF
TRBJ2-2	TRBV27	NA	NA	TGTGCCAGCAGGTGGGGACAGAACACCGGGGAGCTGTTTTTT	CASRWGQNTGELFF
TRBJ2-7	TRBV6-6	once	NA	TGTGCCAGCAGTTACGGGACACGCGAACCGTCCTACGAGCAGTACTTC	CASSYGTREPSYEQYF
TRBJ2-3	TRBV30	NA	TRBD2	TGTGCCTGGGATAGCGGGAGTTCGGCAGATACGCAGTATTTT	CAWDSGSSADTQYF
TRBJ2-1	TRBV19	NA	TRBD1	TGTGCCAGTACCGAACAGGGGACCTACAATGAGCAGTTCTTC	CASTEQGTYNEQFF
TRBJ2-6	TRBV7-3	NA	NA	TGTGCCAGCAGCGAGGAGGGGACCCCTGGGGCCAACGTCCTGACTTTC	CASSEEGTPGANVLTF
TRBJ1-2	TRBV18	NA	NA	TGTGCCAGCTCACCCGACAGGTTGGGGGGCTACACCTTC	CASSPDRLGGYTF
TRBJ2-7	TRBV19	NA	NA	TGTGCCAGTAGGGGTGGGAGCTACGAGCAGTACTTC	CASRGGSYEQYF
TRBJ2-1	TRBV7-3	NA	NA	TGTGCCAGCAGCTCTGGGGGGGCGTCCTACAATGAGCAGTTCTTC	CASSSGGASYNEQFF